This TCR beta chain is from a study of T cell responses to AZD1222 COVID-19 vaccine (dated by TCRdb to the early 2020s). Describing the broader study: AZD1222 recipients whose second dose came at about 4 weeks and those whose second dose came at about 12 weeks were combined into one group, since spike-specific TCR depth and breadth did not differ between the two schedules. TCR sequencing was performed for 230 to 250 trial participants, of whom about 200 were given two doses of AZD1222 and around 25 were given two doses of MenACWY control vaccine. Trial participants were enrolled into age subgroups of 18-55, 56-69 and 70-plus years, which contained about 150, 27 and 61 TCR-sequenced participants, respectively.

The label giving this sample's time point can be read as: baseline before first vaccination. The vaccinee samples were drawn from two UK trials, COV001 and COV002, one of which was a single-blind randomized controlled phase 2/3 trial testing AZD1222 (ChAdOx1 nCoV-19) in healthy adults. Trial participant PBMC samples were collected at day 0 and day 28 after the second dose for TCRbeta chain sequencing. Results and caveats for the whole study, not just this receptor: The 56-69-year group was small, and its depth increase did not reach significance, likely because of low power. The vaccine-associated CD4 TCRs covered the entire spike protein, and the dominant responses fell in regions 160-218 and 743-854. After two AZD1222 doses, both the breadth and the depth of spike-specific TCRs were significantly higher than at day 0 and than in MenACWY recipients. Participants were mostly white British and included more females than males, and it was suggested by the authors that clonal diversity may have been underestimated. Reportedly, almost half of the unique spike-specific TCRs recognized epitopes lying outside the regions that are mutated in the B.1.351 and B.1.1.7 variants. Because no day 14 peak-response samples were available, the repertoires could be characterized only after the peak T cell response. Conclusions about previously exposed vaccinees are limited, since just 5 to 7 AZD1222 recipients were seropositive for SARS-CoV-2 at baseline.

The CDR3 regions of human TCRbeta chains were analyzed by immunosequencing. As for the original processing: TCRs in the repertoires were compared against a reference library of SARS-CoV-2-specific TCRs that had been generated with the MIRA antigen-specificity platform. Breadth meant the fraction of unique TCRs that were SARS-CoV-2-associated, whereas depth meant the fraction of total T cells that were SARS-CoV-2-associated. Using the MIRA data, each spike-specific TCR was assigned both to the spike region to which the TCR was reactive and to a CD4 or CD8 class. Log10-transformed breadth and depth values were compared by one-way ANOVA with Sidak's multiple comparisons tests. Sourced from immuneACCESS, this table was stored by TCRdb with only in-frame sequences that have V and J called. A share of the clones is absent; for the studies checked, an unresolved V gene accounts for under half, and the remainder has no known explanation. V, J and clone size derive from that table, while D and trimming were established from the DNA sequence. The sample records 95,000 to 150,000 clones, more than 75% of which are singletons. 10% of the sample goes to the ten largest clones.

The CDR3, from cysteine to phenylalanine, totals 14 residues. The retained sequence is limited to the CDR3, 42 bases, with the frame set at the first base. Between the V and J ends, shortened by 5 bases and 0 bases respectively, the junction contains 10 bases. The germline V gene (reference sequence) gives CDR1 as MNHNY and CDR2 as SVGAGI. A remark on this clone: The clone's antigen remains unknown. The record has no base qualities; no much larger clone is one base away.

This material consisted of peripheral blood, taken on day 0 of AZD1222 vaccination. The rearranged segments are TRBV6-6 and TRBJ1-1; TRBD1 could be the D gene, as 6 bases match. This sequence was found in an adult in good health. The CDR3 corresponds to CASSPGTLNTEAFF. The base sequence is TGTGCCAGCAGTCCCGGGACATTGAACACTGAAGCTTTCTTT.